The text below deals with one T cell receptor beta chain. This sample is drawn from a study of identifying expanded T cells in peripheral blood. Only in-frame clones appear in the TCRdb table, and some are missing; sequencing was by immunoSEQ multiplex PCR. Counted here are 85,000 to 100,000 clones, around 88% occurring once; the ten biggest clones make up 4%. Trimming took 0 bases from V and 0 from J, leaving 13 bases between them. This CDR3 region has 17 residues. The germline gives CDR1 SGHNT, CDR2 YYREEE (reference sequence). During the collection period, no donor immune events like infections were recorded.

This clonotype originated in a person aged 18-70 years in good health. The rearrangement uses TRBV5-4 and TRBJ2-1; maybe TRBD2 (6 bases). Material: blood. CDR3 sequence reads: CASSLGAGTRSYNEQFF. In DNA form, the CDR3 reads TGTGCCAGCAGCTTGGGTGCGGGGACTCGCTCCTACAATGAGCAGTTCTTC.